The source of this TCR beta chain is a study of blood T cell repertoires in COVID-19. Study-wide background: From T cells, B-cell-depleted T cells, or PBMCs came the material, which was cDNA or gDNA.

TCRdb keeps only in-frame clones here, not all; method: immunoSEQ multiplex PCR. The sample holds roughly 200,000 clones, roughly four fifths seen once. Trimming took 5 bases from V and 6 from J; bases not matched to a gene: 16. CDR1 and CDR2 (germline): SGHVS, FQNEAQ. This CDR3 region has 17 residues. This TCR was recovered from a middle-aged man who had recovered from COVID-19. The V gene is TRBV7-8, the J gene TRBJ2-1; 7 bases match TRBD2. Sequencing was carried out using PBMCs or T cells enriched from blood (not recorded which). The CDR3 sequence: CASSPSLPSGISNEQFF. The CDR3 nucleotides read TGTGCCAGCAGCCCCAGTCTGCCTAGCGGAATTTCCAATGAGCAGTTCTTC.